The clone carrying this T cell receptor (beta chain) was seen many times. The antigen is undetermined. This entry is derived from a study of T-cell reconstitution after alpha-beta-depleted transplantation in children. Preparing the TCRbeta library involved the use of unique molecular identifiers. One entry per CDR3 protein results from TCRdb running MiXCR on the PCR reads. This sample yields 250,000 to 300,000 distinct CDR3 sequences, of which less than 9.5% are seen a single time; approximately 9.6% belongs to the top ten. Germline values: CDR1 SGHRS, CDR2 YFSETQ. The CDR3 is 14 residues long. The V end was cut by 2 bases, the J end by 0 bases, with 9 bases between. Whole-study findings and limits: There were some patients whose high TCRbeta diversity at day 60 came from surviving recipient T cells and thymic progenitors. Among T cells one year after transplant, newly produced cells accounted for most counts and diversity. As was reported, about two months after transplant, alpha-beta T cells came from several hundred expanded graft clones.

The V gene is TRBV5-1, the J gene TRBJ2-7; D possibly corresponds to TRBD2 (5 bases). Material: peripheral blood, obtained 360 days after TCRalphabeta/CD19-depleted stem cell transplant. The receptor was derived from a female patient younger than 10 who had a stem cell transplant for Fanconi anemia, so the T cells may come from the graft donor. CDR3 coding DNA: TGCGCCAGCAGCTTATACCGGGACTCCTACGAGCAGTACTTC. Protein product: CASSLYRDSYEQYF.